This T cell receptor (beta chain) emerged from a study of glioma-infiltrating T cells after dendritic cell vaccination. Using immunoSEQ multiplex PCR, the repertoire was profiled, and TCRdb retains in-frame clones only, with some absent. Of roughly 100,000 clones listed, roughly 79% are singletons. Selection required adequate fresh-frozen tumor tissue plus more than two years' survival data. In germline, CDR1 is ENHRY, CDR2 SYGVKD. V was clipped by 0 bases and J by 7 bases, with 3 bases between them. The CDR3 is 11 amino acids. This chain links TRBV10-3 with TRBJ2-5; D ambiguous. Sequenced here: blood, sampled before dendritic cell vaccination. The source of this sequence is a human donor with glioblastoma. CDR3 bases: TGTGCCATCAGTGAGTCGCGGACCCAGTACTTC. Translation: CAISESRTQYF.